These T cell receptor beta chains were read from a single sample in a study of T-cell reconstitution after alpha-beta-depleted transplantation in children. One entry per CDR3 protein, called by TCRdb with MiXCR from the PCR reads. The sample lists 350,000 to 500,000 distinct CDR3 sequences; over 40% were seen once. Sequencing was performed on PBMCs, taken before TCRalphabeta/CD19-depleted stem cell transplant. Source of these receptors: a girl under 10 years old with aplastic anemia, due to receive a stem cell transplant. Both conserved end residues are part of each CDR3. The D gene is left open where the match is weak. Expanded clones are given a class, and other clones once, few, many or no size at all.

d_call | clone_size | j_call | v_call | cdr3_aa | cdr3_nt
NA | many | TRBJ1-1 | TRBV12-3/TRBV12-4 | CASGLTVGTEAFF | TGTGCCAGCGGATTGACGGTGGGGACTGAAGCTTTCTTT
NA | NA | TRBJ2-1 | TRBV9 | CASSVEGHNEQFF | TGTGCCAGCAGCGTAGAGGGTCACAATGAGCAGTTCTTC
NA | NA | TRBJ2-2 | TRBV28 | CASSPQLVQRVNTGELFF | TGTGCCAGCAGTCCACAGCTTGTTCAGCGGGTGAACACCGGGGAGCTGTTTTTT
TRBD2 | NA | TRBJ2-3 | TRBV20-1 | CSARVASGASTDTQYF | TGCAGTGCTAGAGTGGCTAGCGGGGCCAGCACAGATACGCAGTATTTT
NA | NA | TRBJ1-5 | TRBV6-6 | CASRHEEKPQHF | TGTGCCAGCAGGCATGAGGAAAAGCCCCAGCATTTT
NA | NA | TRBJ2-1 | TRBV28 | CASSFRLDGASYNEQFF | TGTGCCAGCAGTTTTAGATTGGACGGGGCCTCCTACAATGAGCAGTTCTTC
NA | NA | TRBJ2-7 | TRBV20-1 | CSAVAWGYEQYF | TGCAGTGCCGTAGCGTGGGGCTACGAGCAGTACTTC
NA | many | TRBJ2-7 | TRBV7-9 | CASSSGTIRGYEQYF | TGTGCCAGCAGCTCGGGGACCATCCGAGGCTACGAGCAGTACTTC
NA | NA | TRBJ2-7 | TRBV11-2 | CASSLDVSRRLGRLYF | TGTGCCAGCAGCTTAGATGTAAGCAGGAGACTAGGTCGGCTCTACTTC
TRBD1 | few | TRBJ1-2 | TRBV29-1 | CSVADRGYGYTF | TGCAGCGTTGCCGACAGGGGCTATGGCTACACCTTC
TRBD1 | NA | TRBJ1-2 | TRBV6-1 | CAGSRDRAYGYTF | TGTGCCGGCAGCCGGGACAGGGCCTATGGCTACACCTTC
NA | NA | TRBJ2-5 | TRBV6-1 | CASSKVETQYF | TGTGCCAGCAGTAAAGTAGAGACCCAGTACTTC
TRBD2 | few | TRBJ2-1 | TRBV20-1 | CSARLGLAGGPTYSYNEQFF | TGCAGTGCTAGATTGGGGCTAGCGGGAGGGCCCACCTACTCCTACAATGAGCAGTTCTTC
NA | many | TRBJ1-2 | TRBV5-1 | CASSSGQTNYGYTF | TGCGCCAGCAGCTCCGGACAGACTAACTATGGCTACACCTTC
TRBD2 | many | TRBJ2-7 | TRBV5-1 | CASSWRGREDEQYF | TGCGCCAGCAGCTGGCGGGGCCGGGAGGACGAGCAGTACTTC
NA | once | TRBJ2-5 | TRBV6-5 | CASSYSTERGGRETQYF | TGTGCCAGCAGTTACTCGACCGAACGAGGGGGGAGAGAGACCCAGTACTTC
TRBD1 | many | TRBJ2-3 | TRBV7-2 | CASSLGGQGALTDTQYF | TGTGCCAGCAGCTTAGGAGGCCAGGGGGCGCTGACAGATACGCAGTATTTT
TRBD1 | once | TRBJ2-7 | TRBV29-1 | CSVTGQGRAYEQYF | TGCAGCGTCACGGGACAGGGACGGGCCTACGAGCAGTACTTC
NA | few | TRBJ1-2 | TRBV2 | CASSEDSSGGYTF | TGTGCCAGCAGTGAGGACAGTTCAGGAGGCTACACCTTC
TRBD2 | many | TRBJ2-1 | TRBV5-1 | CASSPLLAGGGNEQFF | TGCGCCAGCAGCCCTCTACTAGCGGGAGGGGGCAATGAGCAGTTCTTC
NA | many | TRBJ2-4 | TRBV29-1 | CSVGDLANIQYF | TGCAGCGTTGGGGACCTCGCCAACATTCAGTACTTC
NA | NA | TRBJ1-2 | TRBV29-1 | CSVAEIYGYTF | TGCAGCGTTGCAGAGATCTATGGCTACACCTTC
NA | NA | TRBJ1-1 | TRBV5-5 | CASSLGPGEVTEAFF | TGTGCCAGCAGCTTGGGGCCCGGAGAAGTCACTGAAGCTTTCTTT
NA | many | TRBJ2-7 | TRBV18 | CASSPAWNSYEQYF | TGTGCCAGCTCACCCGCTTGGAATTCCTACGAGCAGTACTTC
NA | NA | TRBJ2-6 | TRBV6-1 | CASSELGGRGSGANVLTF | TGTGCCAGCAGTGAATTAGGTGGTAGGGGCTCTGGGGCCAACGTCCTGACTTTC
NA | many | TRBJ1-2 | TRBV4-3 | CASSQQGNYGYTF | TGCGCCAGCAGCCAACAGGGGAACTATGGCTACACCTTC
NA | once | TRBJ2-7 | TRBV20-1 | CSATADGGSYEQYF | TGCAGTGCTACCGCAGACGGAGGCTCCTACGAGCAGTACTTC
NA | few | TRBJ2-5 | TRBV27 | CASNKETQYF | TGTGCCAGCAATAAAGAGACCCAGTACTTC
NA | few | TRBJ1-2 | TRBV29-1 | CSVSRLNYGYTF | TGCAGCGTCTCACGGTTGAACTATGGCTACACCTTC
TRBD1 | NA | TRBJ1-2 | TRBV20-1 | CSAIEQGLYGYTF | TGCAGTGCTATAGAACAGGGGCTCTATGGCTACACCTTC
NA | NA | TRBJ2-2 | TRBV7-6 | CASSSIGLGELFF | TGTGCCAGCAGCTCCATTGGCCTCGGGGAGCTGTTTTTT
NA | NA | TRBJ2-7 | TRBV5-1 | CASSLEADSYEQYF | TGCGCCAGCAGCTTGGAAGCGGACTCCTACGAGCAGTACTTC
TRBD1 | NA | TRBJ1-2 | TRBV20-1 | CSARRTGKLHGYTF | TGCAGTGCTAGACGGACAGGGAAACTGCATGGCTACACCTTC
NA | many | TRBJ1-1 | TRBV11-2 | CASSPDPNTEAFF | TGTGCCAGCAGCCCGGACCCGAACACTGAAGCTTTCTTT
NA | once | TRBJ2-7 | TRBV29-1 | CSVEDGIGPTYEQYF | TGCAGCGTTGAAGATGGGATAGGGCCCACCTACGAGCAGTACTTC
NA | once | TRBJ1-1 | TRBV20-1 | CSARDKKNTEAFF | TGCAGTGCTAGAGATAAGAAGAACACTGAAGCTTTCTTT
NA | few | TRBJ1-1 | TRBV5-6 | CASSLTGLTEAFF | TGTGCCAGCAGCCTGACAGGACTCACTGAAGCTTTCTTT
TRBD2 | NA | TRBJ2-7 | TRBV24-1 | CATSDLHGLAGGCSYEQYF | TGTGCCACCAGTGATTTGCATGGACTAGCGGGGGGCTGCTCCTACGAGCAGTACTTC
TRBD2 | NA | TRBJ2-1 | TRBV20-1 | CSARVGSWGRVGNEQFF | TGCAGTGCTAGAGTTGGGTCTTGGGGGAGGGTGGGGAATGAGCAGTTCTTC
TRBD2 | many | TRBJ2-1 | TRBV6-2/TRBV6-3 | CASRTLTSGYNEQFF | TGTGCCAGCAGGACCCTGACTAGCGGTTACAATGAGCAGTTCTTC
NA | NA | TRBJ2-2 | TRBV6-1 | CASLTGPGSNTGELFF | TGTGCCAGCCTTACAGGTCCGGGATCGAACACCGGGGAGCTGTTTTTT
TRBD2 | few | TRBJ2-3 | TRBV10-3 | CAIRTSGGRGDTQYF | TGTGCCATCCGGACTAGCGGGGGCCGAGGAGATACGCAGTATTTT
TRBD2 | NA | TRBJ2-7 | TRBV20-1 | CSATLAGLSYEQYF | TGCAGTGCTACGCTAGCGGGGCTTTCCTACGAGCAGTACTTC
TRBD1 | NA | TRBJ2-7 | TRBV6-5 | CASSLGQGAGLSSYEQYF | TGTGCCAGCAGTTTGGGACAGGGGGCGGGCCTAAGCTCCTACGAGCAGTACTTC
NA | NA | TRBJ2-1 | TRBV6-5 | CASSYWVGAAYNEQFF | TGTGCCAGCAGTTACTGGGTCGGGGCCGCCTACAATGAGCAGTTCTTC
NA | many | TRBJ2-5 | TRBV4-3 | CASSQEAREETQYF | TGCGCCAGCAGCCAAGAAGCCAGGGAAGAGACCCAGTACTTC